These 20 T cell receptor beta chains were all obtained from the same sample, sequenced in a study of cytomegalovirus exposure and HLA in healthy donors. The table came from immunoSEQ multiplex PCR; TCRdb's copy has only in-frame clones and leaves some out. The repertoire holds 130,000 to 150,000 clones, with almost 85% as singletons. The source material was PBMCs. The receptors were sampled from a woman aged 30 to 39 in good health and CMV-seronegative.

This clone was picked up one time. The rearrangement joins TRBV15 to TRBJ1-4; D gene unclear. V was trimmed by 0 bases and J by 4 bases, leaving 3 bases between them. Germline lookup yields CDR1 LNHNV and CDR2 YYDKDF (reference sequence). This CDR3 has 13 residues. CDR3 loop: CATSRDLNEKLFF. Written as DNA, the CDR3 is TGTGCCACCAGCAGAGATCTTAATGAAAAACTGTTTTTT.

The chain combines TRBV7-2 with TRBJ2-7, with D maybe TRBD2 (7 bases). CDR3 size: 16 residues. CDR1 and CDR2 (germline): SGHTA, FQGNSA. V was pared by 4 bases and J by 1 base, with 17 bases between. This CDR3 reads CASSSPGAGASYEQYF. CDR3 nucleotides: TGTGCCAGCAGCTCGCCAGGGGCGGGGGCGTCCTACGAGCAGTACTTC.

J is TRBJ1-2 and V is TRBV14; no clear D. CDR3 length: 12 amino acids. The V and J ends lost 4 bases and 5 bases respectively, with 8 bases between them. The V gene's germline CDR1 is SGHDN and CDR2 FVKESK. For the CDR3, the DNA is TGTGCCAGCAGCCGGCTCCCTTATGGCTACACCTTC. This encodes CASSRLPYGYTF.

There are many counts of this clone. The genes are TRBV7-7 and TRBJ2-1; 8 positions match TRBD1. CDR3 length: 13 amino acids. Germline trimming cut 1 base from V and 8 bases from J; bases unmatched to any gene: 1. CDR1 and CDR2 (germline): SSHAT, FNYEAQ (reference sequence). The chain's CDR3 is CASSLGTGYEQFF. In nucleotides, the CDR3 is TGTGCCAGCAGCTTAGGGACAGGGTATGAGCAGTTCTTC.

This chain links TRBV6-1 with TRBJ2-4; TRBD2 matches 7 bases. V shed 10 bases and J 2 bases; nucleotides not matched to a gene: 8. The CDR3 is made up of 14 amino acids. CDR1 is MNHNS and CDR2 is SASEGT in the germline V gene. The CDR3: CAIRNGGSKNIQYF. For the CDR3, the DNA is TGTGCCATTCGGAACGGGGGGTCCAAAAACATTCAGTACTTC.

The V call is TRBV2, the J call TRBJ2-7; 8 nucleotides line up with TRBD1. This CDR3 has 15 residues. V lost 8 bases, J lost 2 bases, and 11 bases stayed unmatched. Germline assignment: CDR1 SNHLY and CDR2 FYNNEI. CDR3 coding DNA: TGTGCCAGCGGACGGGACAGGACCTCCACCTACGAGCAGTACTTC. Translated: CASGRDRTSTYEQYF.

The V call is TRBV10-2, the J call TRBJ2-1; 10 bases are shared with TRBD1. After removal of 4 bases from V and 7 bases from J, the junction contained 10 bases not matched to a gene. The CDR3 length is 16 residues. Germline V gene data show CDR1 as WSHSY and CDR2 as SAAADI. The CDR3 coding sequence is TGCGCCAGCAGTGGCCAGACAGGGGGCTTGGGGAATGAGCAGTTCTTC. Its translation: CASSGQTGGLGNEQFF.

V usage is TRBV27 and J usage is TRBJ2-4, with unresolved D. The V end lost 6 bases, the J end lost 4 bases, and 19 bases lay between the germline ends. The CDR3 has 16 residues. Germline V gene sequence: CDR1 MNHEY, CDR2 SMNVEV (reference sequence). CDR3 sequence: CASSPGGAPLKNIQYF. Here the CDR3 DNA reads TGTGCCAGCAGCCCCGGCGGTGCGCCGCTTAAAAACATTCAGTACTTC.

The rearrangement joins TRBV28 to TRBJ2-1; TRBD1 aligns across 7 bases. This CDR3 comprises 12 residues. J gave up 1 base and V 11 bases, and 2 bases lay outside the gene matches. Per the germline V gene, CDR1 is MDHEN and CDR2 is SYDVKM. CDR3 sequence (DNA): TGTGCCTCCAGGGGGTCCTACAATGAGCAGTTCTTC. This translates into CASRGSYNEQFF. Drawing the rest from reference TRBV28 and TRBJ2-1, the complete variable domain is DVKVTQSSRYLVKRTGEKVFLECVQDMDHENMFWYRQDPGLGLRLIYFSYDVKMKEKGDIPEGYSVSREKKERFSLILESASTNQTSMYLCASRGSYNEQFFGPGTRLTVL.

The chain carries TRBV4-1 and TRBJ2-7; maybe TRBD1 (7 bases). CDR3 length: 15 amino acids. Trimming pared 4 bases from V and 2 bases from J, leaving 15 bases between. Looked up from germline, CDR1 is MGHRA and CDR2 is YSYEKL. CDR3 loop: CASSRQAGGTYEQYF. In nucleotides, the CDR3 is TGCGCCAGCAGCCGGCAAGCAGGGGGGACCTACGAGCAGTACTTC.

This clone was observed a single time. This chain joins TRBV27 and TRBJ2-3; 16 nucleotides agree with TRBD2. V lost 6 bases to trimming and J lost 6 bases; unmatched junction nucleotides: 9. This CDR3 is built from 17 residues. From germline, CDR1 is MNHEY and CDR2 SMNVEV (reference sequence). The CDR3 bases are TGTGCCAGCAGCTCGGGGACTAGCGGGGGGGCCTCGGATACGCAGTATTTT. The encoded protein is CASSSGTSGGASDTQYF.

The chain uses TRBV7-6 and TRBJ1-4, with TRBD1 matching over 7 bases. The CDR3 contains 17 residues. Germline CDR1 reads SGHVS; CDR2 reads FNYEAQ. Unmatched junction bases numbered 9, after V lost 3 bases and J lost 2 bases. CDR3 protein: CASSFRTGGFTNEKLFF. CDR3 DNA sequence: TGTGCCAGCAGCTTCAGGACAGGTGGATTCACTAATGAAAAACTGTTTTTT.

For the CDR3, the DNA is TGCGCCAGCAGCCTGACAGCCCTTGGCGAGCAGTACTTC. Translated, it gives CASSLTALGEQYF. The rearrangement uses TRBV5-1 and TRBJ2-7, with TRBD1 as a possible D gene (5 bases). This CDR3 comprises 13 residues. The V end lost 4 bases, the J end lost 6 bases, and 14 bases lay between the germline ends. Germline values: CDR1 SGHRS, CDR2 YFSETQ.

J is TRBJ2-3 and V is TRBV12-5; D may be TRBD1 (6 bases). CDR1 LGHNT and CDR2 FRNRAP come from the germline V gene. V was trimmed by 1 base and J by 3 bases, leaving 11 bases between them. CDR3 size: 15 residues. In nucleotides, the CDR3 is TGTGCTAGTGGTTTGGGACAGGTTGCGACAGATACGCAGTATTTT. Residues: CASGLGQVATDTQYF.

The V call is TRBV5-1, the J call TRBJ2-2, with D tentatively TRBD1 (6 bases). Germline V CDR1 and CDR2: SGHRS, YFSETQ. The CDR3 totals 14 residues. V was clipped by 0 bases and J by 8 bases, with 11 bases between them. DNA for the CDR3: TGCGCCAGCAGCTTGGGCGAAACAGGGGGGGAGCTGTTTTTT. This encodes CASSLGETGGELFF.

The chain joins TRBV2 to TRBJ2-7; 15 positions match TRBD2. After removal of 6 bases from V and 5 bases from J, the junction contained 2 bases not matched to a gene. CDR3 length equals 14 residues. Germline V gives CDR1 SNHLY, CDR2 FYNNEI. CDR3 amino acids: CASRRTSGGDEQYF. The CDR3 DNA is TGTGCCAGCAGAAGGACTAGCGGGGGGGACGAGCAGTACTTC.

The chain couples TRBV28 to TRBJ1-5, with 10 bases that match TRBD1. Germline CDR1 is MDHEN and CDR2 is SYDVKM. Losses at the gene ends were 6 bases for V and 5 bases for J; bases not matched to a gene: 7. This CDR3 spans 15 amino acids. The CDR3, as DNA: TGTGCCAGCAGCCCGCGGACAGGGGGGCATCAGCCCCAGCATTTT. Its protein is CASSPRTGGHQPQHF.

This chain connects TRBV11-1 to TRBJ2-5, with 12 bases lining up with TRBD1. Looked up from germline, CDR1 is SGHAT and CDR2 is FQDESV (reference sequence). The CDR3 is 15 amino acids. V was clipped by 4 bases and J by 5 bases; unmatched bases: 5. CDR3 nucleotides: TGTGCCAGCAGCTCGGGACAGGGGGCGCGGGAGACCCAGTACTTC. This codes for CASSSGQGARETQYF.

V usage is TRBV5-1 and J usage is TRBJ2-7; TRBD1 aligns across 7 bases. V shed 2 bases and J 0 bases; nucleotides not matched to a gene: 5. Germline CDR1 SGHRS, CDR2 YFSETQ. CDR3 length: 15 residues. CDR3 sequence (DNA): TGCGCCAGCAGCTTAGGACAGGCCAACTCCTACGAGCAGTACTTC. This codes for CASSLGQANSYEQYF. Filled out from reference TRBV5-1 and TRBJ2-7, the complete variable domain reads KAGVTQTPRYLIKTRGQQVTLSCSPISGHRSVSWYQQTPGQGLQFLFEYFSETQRNKGNFPGRFSGRQFSNSRSEMNVSTLELGDSALYLCASSLGQANSYEQYFGPGTRLTVT.

This sequence joins TRBV27 and TRBJ2-3; 7 bases match TRBD1. The CDR3 is made up of 15 amino acids. Germline-derived CDR1 and CDR2 are MNHEY and SMNVEV (reference sequence). Trimming took 5 bases from V and 2 from J; bases not matched to a gene: 7. In nucleotides, the CDR3 is TGTGCCAGCAGTCCACGGACAGGTTTCACAGATACGCAGTATTTT. It translates to CASSPRTGFTDTQYF.